The entry below describes one TCR beta chain. Its antigen target is currently unknown. Qualities for individual bases were not recorded, and no much larger clone is one base off. The identical CDR3 is also encoded by other nucleotide sequences in the sample. To prepare the library, the immunoSEQ multiplex PCR assay was applied. A mixture of 60 forward primers for TCR Vbeta segments and 13 reverse primers for TCR Jbeta segments was used in the multiplex PCR. Amplification of the CDR3 region of rearranged TCR beta genes was performed with a multiplex PCR assay on genomic DNA. The amplified TCR beta libraries were sequenced on the Illumina HiSeq System as 87-base-pair reads. The original pipeline was this. A later analysis counted tens of millions of unique TCR beta chains across the 500 to 850 repertoires, and around 12 million of these chains were shared by at least two donors. A nearest-neighbor algorithm error-corrected the raw reads and collapsed the reads into unique sequences, merging closely related sequences to remove PCR and sequencing errors. CDR3 sequences were aligned to IMGT reference sequences to assign V, D and J gene segments. For a sequence to be retained, a match of at least six nucleotides was required to both a V gene segment and a J gene segment. A rearrangement counted as productive if the CDR3 had no stop codons and remained in frame with V and J, and every other rearrangement counted as non-productive. CDR3 was defined according to IMGT convention as the region running from the second conserved V-encoded cysteine to the conserved J-encoded phenylalanine. Sequences without an unambiguous match to a single V gene segment were excluded from the earlier analysis of almost 600 of the donors. In an earlier analysis of a few hundred of the donors, V segments were called functional above 56.7% productive rearrangements and were called segregating when the between-donor standard deviation exceeded 5%. A statistical classification framework was developed to diagnose cytomegalovirus status using the catalog of TCR beta chain sequences. V and J gene assignment, in a later analysis, came from comparing TCR nucleotide sequences with IMGT/GENE-DB human TR gene sequences. In a later analysis, CDR3 sequences and most-parsimonious VDJ recombination scenarios were assigned using the TCRdist pipeline. In a later analysis, each TCR beta chain was defined by its CDR3 amino acid sequence together with its V-gene family, and reads without a unique V-gene family were excluded. A later analysis removed roughly 590 highly shared, low-generation-probability nucleotide sequences to deal with suspected cross-contamination and a sequencing artifact. A later analysis calculated a clonal expansion index for each public chain from normalized within-repertoire ranks of inferred template counts. A later analysis computed generation probabilities with a VDJ recombination model fitted to out-of-frame rearrangements, and checked the results against IGoR. A later analysis scored TCR-TCR, TCR-HLA and TCR-CMV co-occurrence with hypergeometric tests, applying a repertoire-size bias correction to TCR pairs. A later analysis estimated false discovery rates by permuting HLA or CMV assignments 20 times. A later analysis grouped co-occurring TCRs with DBSCAN, adding TCRdist sequence similarity when clustering within HLA-allele-positive subsets. Co-occurrence clustering excluded repertoires with fewer than 30,000 or more than 120,000 public chains, plus five with anomalous nucleotide sharing. Imported from immuneACCESS, the table was reduced by TCRdb to in-frame sequences with V and J called. These copies leave out some clones; in studies compared against another copy, an unresolved V gene accounts for under half, and the cause of the remainder is not known. V and J calls and clone size follow that table, whereas D and trimming were derived from the DNA. The sample table shows about 160,000 clones, and approximately 85% are seen once. The top ten clones comprise roughly a tenth of the sample.

The cohort comprised 710 or so healthy bone marrow donors. All cohort members were sampled while nominally healthy, although unrecorded immune exposures were likely present. The donor tested CMV seropositive, placing the donor among the approximately 310 seropositive members of the cohort. Every donor gave a peripheral blood sample, and the peripheral blood mononuclear cells from that sample were used for TCR beta sequencing. Genomic DNA extraction from the blood cell samples was performed with the Qiagen DNeasy Blood Extraction Kit. The sample belongs to a study of cytomegalovirus exposure and HLA in healthy donors (dated by TCRdb to between 2016 and 2019). With respect to the entire study: In an earlier analysis of approximately 640 of the donors, less than 350 Gb of sequence data and 90 million to 120 million unique TCR beta sequences from some 170 million T cells were reported. The genetic ancestry cluster associated with self-reported Caucasian donors included 80% to 90% of the roughly 400 genotyped donors. A later analysis re-examined previously published TCR beta repertoires from just over 650 donors and added high-resolution HLA genotyping to investigate patterns of TCR occurrence. All discovery cohort repertoires had been generated using a single sequencing platform. To decide whether each TCR beta V gene segment behaved as functional or pseudogenic, an earlier analysis of fewer than 750 of the donors relied on high-throughput TCR beta sequencing. Typing coverage differed by locus: A, B, C, DRB1 and DQB1 were typed in about 620-630 donors, DQA1 in about 510, DPA1 in roughly 590, and DPB1 in roughly 450. Roughly 5 DR-DQ haplotypes were handled as single units for association and clustering because linkage in the cohort was strong. Using immunosequencing, the study profiled T cell repertoires from 640 or so subjects and related those repertoires to cytomegalovirus serostatus. High-throughput TCR immunosequencing, statistical association of individual TCRs with disease status, and machine learning were combined to predict cytomegalovirus infection status. Among almost 400 genotyped donors of the cohort, an average of around 240,000 unique TCR beta nucleotide sequences were sequenced per donor, approximately 20% of them non-productive. Roughly 300 gigabases of sequencing data and tens of millions of unique TCR sequences were included in an early release covering roughly 700 HLA-typed donors. In addition to the first cohort of 666 subjects, a separate validation cohort of under 150 different subjects was used. Rather than drawing on any new phenotypic data, the later analysis identified candidate immune exposures from TCR beta sequences and the way those sequences occurred across donors. Class I and class II HLA loci were covered by the typing at four-digit resolution. A later genetic analysis used genome-wide SNP genotypes for 398 of the 666 donors, treating that subset as a discovery cohort. Donor age, sex, ethnicity and CMV serostatus were compiled alongside the repertoire data. The aim of the study was to test whether cataloging public T cell receptors could identify signatures of past pathogen exposure. The paper as a whole reports these results and caveats: Assigning TCR associations to individual alleles was difficult when HLA alleles, especially DR and DQ, strongly co-occurred. The presence/absence analyses assumed that sequencing depth was roughly uniform across donors, and that assumption may not be true. The only immune exposure information available for the cohort was CMV serostatus. In an earlier analysis of about 550 of the donors, most TCR beta V segments were observed in productive rearrangements about 90% or about 30% of the time, broadly matching IMGT annotations. Because HLA typing was unavailable for some donors at each locus, only the typed subset was used in association tests. Most TCR sequences were seen in very few donors, while some public TCRs were found in many individuals. A cluster of highly shared sequence variants was judged likely to be a technical artifact of the sequencing pipeline. At a false discovery rate of 0.05, a later analysis linked 15,000 to 20,000 TCR beta sequences to specific HLA alleles. The classifier was reported to diagnose cytomegalovirus status with high specificity and sensitivity in both the original and validation cohorts. In a later genetic analysis, a missense DCLRE1C variant was associated with V-gene and J-gene trimming of TCR beta chains, and the association was replicated in an independent cohort. In vitro tests confirmed that a few of the cytomegalovirus-associated TCR beta chains recognize cytomegalovirus antigens. In a later genetic analysis, fewer N-insertions in productive TCRs were reported among donors in an Asian-associated ancestry cluster than the approximately 670-donor mean. Because counts were too low, around 17 rarely observed V segments, including chromosome 9 orphons, were left out of the earlier analysis of approximately 580 of the donors. The cohort was sequenced for TCR beta chains only, and without alpha or paired-chain data the features that could be detected were limited. The study gave a list of about 170 TCR beta chains associated with cytomegalovirus. A further reported finding was that TCR beta sequences accurately predicted the HLA-A and HLA-B alleles for most subjects in the first cohort. In a later analysis, the rate of TCR association differed among HLA loci, with DRB1 alleles having the most associated TCRs and HLA-C alleles having the fewest. According to a later analysis, most CMV-associated TCR beta chains appeared to be HLA-restricted, and the HLA associations seemed to be driven largely by CMV exposure. Correlated functional status among segregating V segments might reflect linkage disequilibrium, but an unknown experimental factor could not be ruled out. A later analysis reported that several top co-occurrence clusters appeared linked to parvovirus B19, influenza, CMV and Epstein-Barr virus. According to the authors, the approach could potentially be generalized to other disease states and immunological phenotypes. A later analysis found that HLA-associated TCR beta chains were more clonally expanded and had lower generation probabilities than equally common non-associated chains.

The origin of this receptor is a man aged 45-65 years in good health and CMV-seropositive. The sequencing input was PBMCs.

The nucleotides are TGTGCCAGCAGTTTAAGGGGGTCCTATGGCTACACCTTC. This yields the protein CASSLRGSYGYTF. The chain was built from TRBV28 and TRBJ1-2; TRBD1 might be the D gene, on 6 matching bases. The CDR3 goes from the cysteine to the phenylalanine over 13 residues. Only the CDR3 DNA stays, 39 bases, in frame from base 1. At the junction V is shortened by 2 bases and J by 4 bases, with 8 bases in between. Based on the germline V gene, the CDR1 and CDR2 sequences are MDHEN and SYDVKM.